The 19 T cell receptor beta chains presented below share a single source sample, sequenced in a study of cytomegalovirus exposure and HLA in healthy donors. Researchers ran the PCR with 60 Vbeta and 13 Jbeta primers. Data came from immunoSEQ multiplex PCR; TCRdb stores just in-frame clones and leaves some out. The sample consists of around 67,000 clones, approximately 60% of them appearing once. The sequenced sample was PBMCs. All receptors derive from a woman between 50 and 59 years old in good health and CMV-seronegative.

The rearrangement links TRBV18 to TRBJ2-6; 7 positions match TRBD1. This CDR3 comprises 19 residues. V shed 6 bases and J 0 bases; nucleotides not matched to a gene: 14. Germline V gene data show CDR1 as KGHSH and CDR2 as LQKENI. CDR3 nucleotide sequence: TGTGCCAGCTCCCCCAGGGGACAGCCATTAAGCTCTGGGGCCAACGTCCTGACTTTC. Translated, it gives CASSPRGQPLSSGANVLTF.

A few counts support this clone. This CDR3 is CASRIRDTVYGGGGYTF. Written as DNA, the CDR3 is TGTGCCAGCAGGATCCGGGACACCGTCTATGGTGGGGGTGGCTACACCTTC. The chain has TRBV27 and TRBJ1-2; TRBD1 is a possible D gene (6 bases). Germline-derived CDR1 and CDR2 are MNHEY and SMNVEV (reference sequence). Trimming took off 6 bases at V and 7 bases at J, with 27 bases between the two ends. This CDR3 comprises 17 residues.

This clone has just a few counts. V and J are TRBV9 and TRBJ1-6, with 8 bases aligning to TRBD1. The CDR3 is 14 residues long. CDR1 and CDR2 (germline): SGDLS, YYNGEE. V trimming: 3 bases; J trimming: 8 bases; junction bases outside the gene matches: 4. CDR3 protein: CASSADRGDSPLHF. For the CDR3, the DNA is TGTGCCAGCAGCGCTGACAGGGGAGATTCACCCCTCCACTTT. Full variable domain (rest looked up from reference TRBV9 and TRBJ1-6): DSGVTQTPKHLITATGQRVTLRCSPRSGDLSVYWYQQSLDQGLQFLIQYYNGEERAKGNILERFSAQQFPDLHSELNLSSLELGDSALYFCASSADRGDSPLHFGNGTRLTVT.

This clone was recorded a few times. This sequence joins TRBV27 and TRBJ1-4; 8 bases map to TRBD1. The CDR3 has 16 amino acids. Germline-derived CDR1 and CDR2 are MNHEY and SMNVEV (reference sequence). V dropped 2 bases and J dropped 2; count of bases not matched to a gene: 4. CDR3 nucleotides: TGTGCCAGCAGTTTAAGGCAGGGGGCGACTAATGAAAAACTGTTTTTT. As protein: CASSLRQGATNEKLFF.

The V gene is TRBV28, the J gene TRBJ1-5; tentative D call: TRBD1 (6 bases). Germline CDR1 is MDHEN and CDR2 is SYDVKM. The CDR3 is made up of 15 amino acids. V was trimmed by 6 bases and J by 2 bases, leaving 14 bases between them. The CDR3 DNA reads as TGTGCCAGCAGGCCCGGGGGGCTGGGCAATCAGCCCCAGCATTTT. Encoded protein: CASRPGGLGNQPQHF.

The genes are TRBV28 and TRBJ1-4, with D possibly matching TRBD1 (5 bases). The germline V gene encodes CDR1 MDHEN and CDR2 SYDVKM. Between the trimmed V and J ends, which lost 6 bases and 4 bases, there was a span of 12 bases. The length of the CDR3 is 14 residues. The CDR3: CASSNSGDNEKLFF. CDR3 nucleotides: TGTGCCAGCAGCAACTCGGGGGATAATGAAAAACTGTTTTTT.

The V gene is TRBV13, the J gene TRBJ1-1, with a possible D match to TRBD1 (5 bases). V lost 3 bases and J lost 1, with 9 bases in between. The CDR3 sequence is 14 residues long. CDR1 PRHDT and CDR2 FYEKMQ come from the germline V gene (reference sequence). This CDR3 reads CASSLGHTNTEAFF. Written as DNA, the CDR3 is TGTGCCAGCAGCTTGGGGCATACGAACACTGAAGCTTTCTTT.

This chain links TRBV5-8 with TRBJ1-2; a weak D match, TRBD1 (6 bases). The CDR3 runs to 20 residues. Germline loops: CDR1 SGHTS, CDR2 YDEGEE. V dropped 3 bases and J dropped 0 bases, with 27 bases sitting between them. CDR3 DNA: TGTGCCAGCAGCTCCCTTAGCCGGACAGAGCGGGAGCGCGCTAACTATGGCTACACCTTC. Its translation is CASSSLSRTERERANYGYTF.

This clone was detected a few times. The chain is built from TRBV4-3 and TRBJ1-1; TRBD1 matches at 9 bases. Per the germline V gene, CDR1 is LGHNA and CDR2 is YSLEER. With V trimmed by 0 bases and J by 0 bases, 5 bases remained unmatched. The CDR3 is 17 residues long. CDR3: CASSQEPRDRVNTEAFF. The CDR3 coding sequence is TGCGCCAGCAGCCAAGAACCTCGGGACAGGGTGAACACTGAAGCTTTCTTT.

V is TRBV29-1 and J is TRBJ2-1; 8 bases match TRBD2. With 5 bases clipped from V and 8 bases from J, the junction kept 11 bases outside the gene matches. Germline lookup yields CDR1 SQVTM and CDR2 ANQGSEA. The CDR3 length is 14 residues. CDR3 nucleotide sequence: TGCAGCGTTCAGCGGGAGCATTCAGTATATGAGCAGTTCTTC. As protein: CSVQREHSVYEQFF.

The chain is built from TRBV2 and TRBJ1-2; 9 bases match TRBD1. The germline V gene encodes CDR1 SNHLY and CDR2 FYNNEI. Germline trimming cut 6 bases from V and 6 bases from J; bases unmatched to any gene: 5. The CDR3 runs 13 residues. CDR3 bases: TGTGCCAGCAGGGGGGACAGGGTGAATGGCTACACCTTC. Protein sequence: CASRGDRVNGYTF.

The rearrangement links TRBV19 to TRBJ2-3; TRBD1 might be the D (6 bases). CDR3 length: 12 residues. The germline V gene has CDR1 LNHDA and CDR2 SQIVND (reference sequence). Trimming took 4 bases from V and 6 from J, leaving 8 bases between them. The CDR3 bases are TGTGCCAGTAGTAAGGGGGAGGATACGCAGTATTTT. Amino acids: CASSKGEDTQYF.

The V gene is TRBV7-2, the J gene TRBJ2-7; 8 bases align to TRBD2. The germline V gene has CDR1 SGHTA and CDR2 FQGNSA. The CDR3 sequence is 14 residues long. V lost 6 bases and J lost 5; bases outside the gene matches: 9. The CDR3 DNA sequence: TGTGCCAGCAGTTGGACTAGCAAGGGAAACGAGCAGTACTTC. It specifies CASSWTSKGNEQYF.

J is TRBJ2-1 and V is TRBV5-6; 8 bases are a match to TRBD1. This CDR3 has 15 amino acids. Losses at the gene ends were 1 base for V and 4 bases for J; bases not matched to a gene: 4. CDR1 is SGHDT and CDR2 is YYEEEE in the germline V gene. The CDR3 reads CASSLLTGGYNEQFF. As DNA, the CDR3 is TGTGCCAGCAGCTTGTTAACAGGGGGGTACAATGAGCAGTTCTTC.

The rearrangement joins TRBV6-5 to TRBJ2-5, with D maybe TRBD1 (7 bases). The DNA end is a closer match to TRBJ2-7, so the J assignment may be wrong. This CDR3 region has 16 residues. Germline CDR1 is MNHEY and CDR2 is SVGAGI. CDR3 loop: CASSYLSGQGEDEQYF. The CDR3 bases are TGTGCCAGCAGTTACTTATCCGGGCAGGGGGAGGACGAGCAGTACTTC.

The chain recombines TRBV5-6 with TRBJ2-5; no reliable D call. V lost 1 base and J lost 3, with 10 bases in between. The CDR3 runs 14 residues. Germline V gives CDR1 SGHDT, CDR2 YYEEEE. The chain's CDR3 is CASSLLLSEETQYF. The CDR3 bases are TGTGCCAGCAGCTTGCTTTTGTCGGAAGAGACCCAGTACTTC.

In its sample, this clone was seen a few times. The rearrangement links TRBV6-1 to TRBJ1-2, with TRBD1 matching over 8 bases. The CDR3 has 14 residues. From germline, CDR1 is MNHNS and CDR2 SASEGT. The V gene end was trimmed by 3 bases and the J gene end by 6 bases; junction bases not matched to a gene: 6. The chain's CDR3 is CASSEMDRENGYTF. CDR3 in DNA: TGTGCCAGCAGTGAGATGGACAGGGAGAATGGCTACACCTTC.

This chain connects TRBV28 to TRBJ2-7; D ambiguous. Per germline, CDR1 MDHEN and CDR2 SYDVKM. Trimming left V 6 bases short and J 3 bases short, with 15 bases between. The CDR3 covers 14 residues. The DNA of the CDR3 is TGTGCCAGCAGGGCTCGGATTTCGGGCTACGAGCAGTACTTC. This codes for CASRARISGYEQYF.

The CDR3 reads CASSQAGGSQPQHF. The CDR3 DNA reads as TGTGCCAGCAGCCAAGCAGGGGGCAGTCAGCCCCAGCATTTT. The chain links TRBV14 to TRBJ1-5; 8 bases are shared with TRBD1. Germline CDR1 SGHDN, CDR2 FVKESK. The V segment lost 1 base and the J segment 6 bases; nucleotides outside the gene matches: 2. The CDR3 has 14 amino acids.